What follows are 8 T cell receptor beta chains derived from one specimen sequenced in a study of regulatory T cells in long-lasting Graves disease. This sample's time point: newly diagnosed GD, antithyroid drugs for less than 3 months. Isolated PBMC RNA provided the starting material for the TCR library. iRepertoire HTBI primers and Arm-PCR of CDR3 regions built TCR beta libraries. TCRdb reprocessed the multiplex PCR reads with MiXCR, giving one entry per CDR3 protein. The data show under 500,000 distinct CDR3 sequences, about 15% seen once. The sample also formed part of further work on T cells in Graves' hyperthyroidism and ophthalmopathy.

The specimen was peripheral blood mononuclear cells (PBMCs), collected at new diagnosis, from a patient treated with antithyroid drugs. Receptor source: a woman in her thirties with Graves disease.

This chain links TRBV12-3 or TRBV12-4 with TRBJ2-1; D possibly uses TRBD1 or TRBD2 (5 bases each). Trimming removed 6 bases from V and 1 base from J, with 13 bases in between. The CDR3 contains 15 residues. In DNA, the CDR3 is TGTGCCAGCAGCCTGGGACCGATTTCCTACAATGAGCAGTTCTTC. Translated: CASSLGPISYNEQFF.

A few counts support this clonotype. The chain recombines TRBV24-1 with TRBJ1-4; D uncertain. The CDR3 runs to 13 residues. In germline, CDR1 is KGHDR, CDR2 SFDVKD. V was trimmed by 3 bases and J by 7 bases, leaving 8 bases between them. CDR3 coding DNA: TGTGCCACCAGTGATCCAGGCCTTGAAAAACTGTTTTTT. The encoded protein is CATSDPGLEKLFF.

The V and J genes are TRBV29-1 and TRBJ2-1, with TRBD1 as a possible D gene (6 bases). CDR1 is SQVTM, CDR2 ANQGSEA, per germline. This CDR3 has 17 amino acids. The V end lost 5 bases, the J end lost 0 bases, and 20 bases lay between the germline ends. In DNA, the CDR3 is TGCAGCGTTCAGGGACAAATTAGAGGCACCTCCTACAATGAGCAGTTCTTC. This codes for CSVQGQIRGTSYNEQFF.

CDR3 protein: CASSLGLEGGEQYF. For the CDR3, the DNA is TGTGCCAGCAGCTTAGGACTAGAGGGTGGCGAGCAGTACTTC. The chain employs TRBV7-8 and TRBJ2-7; D possibly corresponds to TRBD2 (6 bases). Trimming left V 1 base short and J 6 bases short, with 13 bases between. CDR1 and CDR2 (germline): SGHVS, FQNEAQ. CDR3 length: 14 amino acids. The full variable domain, completed using reference TRBV7-8 and TRBJ2-7, is GAGVSQSPRYKVAKRGQDVALRCDPISGHVSLFWYQQALGQGPEFLTYFQNEAQLDKSGLPSDRFFAERPEGSVSTLKIQRTQQEDSAVYLCASSLGLEGGEQYFGPGTRLTVT.

This clonotype was found a few times. This chain uses TRBV28 with TRBJ1-2; D is perhaps TRBD1 (5 bases). V was pared by 6 bases and J by 2 bases, with 19 bases between. The V gene's germline CDR1 is MDHEN and CDR2 SYDVKM. The CDR3 has 16 residues. The CDR3 loop is CASRRRQGRGNYGYTF. The CDR3 DNA reads TGTGCCAGCAGAAGACGGCAGGGAAGAGGAAACTATGGCTACACCTTC.

In its sample, this clonotype was seen a few times. A much more abundant neighbour one base away suggests this may be a read error. The rearrangement uses TRBV6-4 and TRBJ2-1; D is uncertain. This CDR3 contains 11 residues. V lost 2 bases and J 5 bases, leaving 1 base between the germline ends. Germline V CDR1 and CDR2: MRHNA, SNTAGT. Written as DNA, the CDR3 is TGTGCCAGCAGTGACGACAATGAGCAGTTCTTC. It yields the protein CASSDDNEQFF.

This clonotype was detected many times. The genes are TRBV7-9 and TRBJ2-5; D remains unclear. This CDR3 contains 15 residues. The ends were cut back, 5 bases at V and 1 base at J, with 14 bases in the middle. CDR1 and CDR2 from the germline V gene are SEHNR and FQNEAQ (reference sequence). CDR3 sequence: CASSQRSPAQETQYF. Written as DNA, the CDR3 is TGTGCCAGCAGCCAGAGGTCCCCCGCCCAAGAGACCCAGTACTTC. The entire variable domain, with the rest obtained from reference TRBV7-9 and TRBJ2-5, is as follows: DTGVSQNPRHKITKRGQNVTFRCDPISEHNRLYWYRQTLGQGPEFLTYFQNEAQLEKSRLLSDRFSAERPKGSFSTLEIQRTEQGDSAMYLCASSQRSPAQETQYFGPGTRLLVL.

This clonotype appeared many times. The chain is built from TRBV28 and TRBJ2-7; the D gene is possibly TRBD2 (5 bases). Germline V gene lookup returns CDR1 MDHEN and CDR2 SYDVKM. The V end was cut by 4 bases, the J end by 3 bases, with 19 bases between. This CDR3 spans 16 amino acids. CDR3 region: CASSWDKVLGLYEQYF. CDR3 bases: TGTGCCAGCAGTTGGGATAAGGTACTAGGCCTCTACGAGCAGTACTTC.